These 12 T cell receptor beta chains were sequenced from one sample in a study of OX40 agonist ivuxolimab in advanced cancers. The data were produced by immunoSEQ multiplex PCR, yet TCRdb's version contains in-frame clones alone and is incomplete. Seen here are about 68,000 clones, around 93% observed once, and the top ten hold approximately 0.3%. Sequencing used CD4+ or CD8+ T cells sorted from blood, obtained in a trial of the OX40 agonist ivuxolimab. These receptors all stem from an adult with an advanced solid tumor such as melanoma, head and neck, liver or kidney cancer.

The genes are TRBV30 and TRBJ1-2; D perhaps matches TRBD1 (5 bases). From germline, CDR1 is GTSNPN and CDR2 SVGIG (reference sequence). CDR3 length: 13 residues. Trimming shortened V by 1 base and J by 5 bases, and 11 bases separated the two germline ends. The CDR3 spells CAWSAYGTYGYTF. CDR3 bases: TGTGCCTGGAGTGCTTACGGGACGTATGGCTACACCTTC.

The rearrangement joins TRBV28 to TRBJ1-1; 8 bases are a match to TRBD1. The germline V gene has CDR1 MDHEN and CDR2 SYDVKM. The CDR3 runs to 15 residues. With V trimmed by 6 bases and J by 0 bases, 6 bases remained unmatched. The CDR3 DNA reads TGTGCCAGCAGGGAGAGACAGGGGTTGAACACTGAAGCTTTCTTT. This translates into CASRERQGLNTEAFF.

The V gene is TRBV5-1, the J gene TRBJ2-6; the D gene is possibly TRBD2 (6 bases). In germline, CDR1 is SGHRS, CDR2 YFSETQ. The CDR3 totals 18 residues. Trimming took 4 bases from V and 0 from J, leaving 17 bases between them. The CDR3, as DNA: TGCGCCAGCAGCGGAGGGACTGCCCTCGTCTCTGGGGCCAACGTCCTGACTTTC. Protein product: CASSGGTALVSGANVLTF. The variable domain in full, with the rest retrieved from reference TRBV5-1 and TRBJ2-6, is KAGVTQTPRYLIKTRGQQVTLSCSPISGHRSVSWYQQTPGQGLQFLFEYFSETQRNKGNFPGRFSGRQFSNSRSEMNVSTLELGDSALYLCASSGGTALVSGANVLTFGAGSRLTVL.

This chain uses TRBV28 with TRBJ2-7; D gene ambiguous. Germline CDR1 and CDR2: MDHEN and SYDVKM. CDR3 length equals 14 residues. The V end lost 6 bases, the J end lost 3 bases, and 15 bases lay between the germline ends. DNA for the CDR3: TGTGCCAGCAGACCTCCAGGCCCAAGCTACGAGCAGTACTTC. Its translation: CASRPPGPSYEQYF.

The DNA of the CDR3 is TGTGCCAGCAGCGAAACCGGGACTAGCGGGCTTCAGGGGACCGGGGAGCTGTTTTTT. Protein: CASSETGTSGLQGTGELFF. The chain joins TRBV7-3 to TRBJ2-2; 12 bases agree with TRBD2. V shed 5 bases, J shed 5 bases, and the junction held 15 bases outside the gene matches. Germline V gene lookup returns CDR1 SGHTA and CDR2 FQGTGA. The CDR3 is 19 amino acids.

V usage is TRBV6-5 and J usage is TRBJ2-5; D is tentatively TRBD1 or TRBD2 (6 bases each). CDR3 length: 14 amino acids. The ends were cut back, 2 bases at V and 5 bases at J, with 12 bases in the middle. The V gene's germline CDR1 is MNHEY and CDR2 SVGAGI. The CDR3: CASSYGGLDETQYF. In nucleotides, the CDR3 is TGTGCCAGCAGTTACGGGGGGCTGGATGAGACCCAGTACTTC.

This clone was seen once. The chain couples TRBV10-3 to TRBJ2-1; D gene uncertain. Germline V gives CDR1 ENHRY, CDR2 SYGVKD. Trimming removed 8 bases from V and 5 bases from J, with 19 bases in between. The length of the CDR3 is 15 residues. Here the CDR3 reads CAIQALPPNHNEQFF. The CDR3 DNA reads TGTGCCATCCAAGCGTTGCCCCCAAACCACAATGAGCAGTTCTTC.

The rearrangement joins TRBV11-2 to TRBJ2-7; perhaps TRBD2 as D (6 bases). Deletions cut 6 bases from V and 1 base from J, with 10 bases between. The CDR3 spans 13 residues. Germline CDR1 is SGHAT and CDR2 is FQNNGV. The CDR3 protein is CASRDSGSYEQYF. The CDR3 DNA follows: TGTGCCAGCAGGGATAGCGGATCCTACGAGCAGTACTTC.

V gene TRBV6-5 combines with J gene TRBJ2-1; TRBD2 is a possible D gene (5 bases). Germline-derived CDR1 and CDR2 are MNHEY and SVGAGI. There are 13 residues in the CDR3. V was shortened by 6 bases and J by 6 bases, with 12 bases between the two germline ends. CDR3 region: CASSELGGNEQFF. The CDR3 DNA reads TGTGCCAGCAGCGAACTCGGAGGCAATGAGCAGTTCTTC.

The chain uses TRBV4-1 and TRBJ2-3, with TRBD1 identical over 11 bases. From germline, CDR1 is MGHRA and CDR2 YSYEKL. The CDR3 spans 19 residues. Germline trimming cut 4 bases from V and 2 bases from J; bases unmatched to any gene: 14. As DNA, the CDR3 is TGCGCCAGCAGCCCATCGGGACAGGGGGGAATAGCGGTCACAGATACGCAGTATTTT. Protein sequence: CASSPSGQGGIAVTDTQYF.

The rearrangement links TRBV14 to TRBJ2-7; 7 nucleotides line up with TRBD2. The CDR3 has 16 amino acids. From germline, CDR1 is SGHDN and CDR2 FVKESK. With V trimmed by 2 bases and J by 2 bases, 9 bases remained unmatched. CDR3 region: CASSQIGYREAYEQYF. The CDR3 DNA reads as TGTGCCAGCAGCCAAATTGGGTACCGGGAGGCCTACGAGCAGTACTTC.

CDR3 nucleotides: TGTGCCAGCAGTTACCGGCTAGTCGATATCCCATACGAGCAGTACTTC. This gives the protein CASSYRLVDIPYEQYF. This sequence joins TRBV6-5 and TRBJ2-7; D gene uncertain. CDR3 length: 16 amino acids. Deletions cut 2 bases from V and 4 bases from J, with 18 bases between. CDR1 and CDR2 from the germline V gene are MNHEY and SVGAGI.